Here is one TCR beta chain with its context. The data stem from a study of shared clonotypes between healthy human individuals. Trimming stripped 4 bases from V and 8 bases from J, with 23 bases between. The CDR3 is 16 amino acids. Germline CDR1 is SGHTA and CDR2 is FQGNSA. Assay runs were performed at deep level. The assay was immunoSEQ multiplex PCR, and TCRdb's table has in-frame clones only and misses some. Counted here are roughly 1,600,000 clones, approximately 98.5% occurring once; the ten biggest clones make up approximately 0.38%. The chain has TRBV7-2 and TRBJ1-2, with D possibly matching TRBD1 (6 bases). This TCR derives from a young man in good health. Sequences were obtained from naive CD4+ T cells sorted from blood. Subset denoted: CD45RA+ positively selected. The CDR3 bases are TGTGCCAGCAGCTCTACAGGGCGGGGGATTGGATCGGGCTACACCTTC. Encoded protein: CASSSTGRGIGSGYTF.